This TCR beta chain was found in a study of T cells in severe cutaneous drug reactions. The overall study: Enrollment required a probable or definite RegiSCAR diagnosis of SJS/TEN or DRESS. Culprit drug assignment used the Naranjo algorithm and the ALDEN algorithm.

The patients sequenced had a carbamazepine-induced Stevens-Johnson syndrome or toxic epidermal necrolysis reaction. Its frequency marks this clonotype as medium-sized. Its antigen is unidentified. Overall study results and limits: One public TCRbeta CDR3 appeared in all seven blister samples, averaging approximately 13%.

Libraries were made by iRepertoire multiplex PCR with TCR subtype-specific primers for bulk and single-cell sequencing. TCRdb reanalyzed the multiplex PCR reads and collapses them to one entry per CDR3 protein, without DNA. The listing contains 10,000 or so distinct CDR3 sequences. The CDR3 has 13 amino acids. CDR1 is DFQATT and CDR2 is SNEGSKA in the germline V gene (reference sequence). The chain uses TRBV20-1 and TRBJ2-5. Sequenced sample: cells from a skin blister. The TCR originated in a human donor with Stevens-Johnson syndrome, a severe cutaneous drug reaction. The CDR3 here is CSARDVLEETQYF.